The clone carrying this TCR beta chain came up once. Its specificity is unknown. The data are from a study of tissue T cells after allogeneic stem cell transplantation. On the study more broadly: Every graft-versus-host disease patient had gastrointestinal disease and got several lines of graft-versus-host disease therapy.

Profiled with immunoSEQ multiplex PCR; TCRdb holds only in-frame clones, not every one. This table has tens of thousands of clones, roughly 92% appearing once. Overall study findings and caveats: Within patients, tissue anatomy strongly shaped TCR repertoire composition. Alloreactivity or antigen specificity of tissue TCRs was not determined; some clones might be host cells.

The source was blood, collected before transplantation. This TCR was recovered from a woman aged 35-75 years who later had graft-versus-host disease after an allogeneic stem cell transplant.

The CDR3 is CASSTPSGGRSSYNEQFF. The CDR3 bases are TGTGCCAGCAGCACTCCTTCAGGGGGGCGGAGCAGCTACAATGAGCAGTTCTTC. This sequence joins TRBV7-2 and TRBJ2-1; possibly TRBD1 for D (7 bases). The CDR3 loop spans 18 amino acids. V lost 5 bases and J 3 bases, leaving 23 bases between the germline ends. The V gene's germline CDR1 is SGHTA and CDR2 FQGNSA. Supplemented by reference TRBV7-2 and TRBJ2-1, the full variable domain reads GAGVSQSPSNKVTEKGKDVELRCDPISGHTALYWYRQSLGQGLEFLIYFQGNSAPDKSGLPSDRFSAERTGGSVSTLTIQRTQQEDSAVYLCASSTPSGGRSSYNEQFFGPGTRLTVL.